This TCR beta chain emerged from a study of blood T cell repertoires in COVID-19. The wider study: From T cells, B-cell-depleted T cells, or PBMCs came the material, which was cDNA or gDNA.

Measured with immunoSEQ multiplex PCR; TCRdb has only the in-frame clones, and not every one. This table holds around 70,000 clones, 88% found once. The CDR3 is 13 amino acids. V lost 4 bases, J lost 9 bases, and 14 bases lay in between. Germline values: CDR1 KGHDR, CDR2 SFDVKD. The sequence derives from an elderly woman with active or convalescent COVID-19. Material: peripheral blood. The V gene is TRBV24-1, the J gene TRBJ1-1, with a tentative D call TRBD1 (6 bases). The CDR3 DNA sequence: TGTGCCACCAGTGACCCGGCAGGGACAAAAGCTTTCTTT. It codes for CATSDPAGTKAFF.